One and the same sample provided the 8 T cell receptor beta chains below, sequenced in a study of blood T cell repertoires in COVID-19 (TCRdb year 2020). The library was made by the immunoSEQ multiplex PCR assay. Sourced from immuneACCESS, this table was stored by TCRdb with only in-frame sequences that have V and J called. A share of the clones is absent; for the studies checked, an unresolved V gene accounts for under half, and the remainder has no known explanation. The sample table shows under 300,000 clones, and about nine tenths are seen once. About 3% of the sample is in the top ten clones. Sequencing was carried out using peripheral blood. Receptor source: a woman in her 30s with active or convalescent COVID-19.

The V and J genes are TRBV5-6 and TRBJ2-5; 13 bases map to TRBD2. Germline loops: CDR1 SGHDT, CDR2 YYEEEE. The CDR3 consists of 18 residues. The trim removed 2 bases at V and 2 bases at J, leaving 9 bases unmatched. CDR3 region: CASSFQLAGGPGQETQYF. CDR3 bases: TGTGCCAGCAGCTTTCAACTAGCGGGGGGGCCGGGGCAAGAGACCCAGTACTTC.

This clone was recorded only once. The V and J genes are TRBV7-2 and TRBJ2-1; TRBD2 agrees at 10 bases. V lost 5 bases to trimming and J lost 7 bases; unmatched junction nucleotides: 8. Germline V CDR1 and CDR2: SGHTA, FQGNSA. The CDR3 loop spans 15 amino acids. Here the CDR3 reads CASSPAGGSWNEQFF. CDR3 sequence (DNA): TGTGCCAGCAGCCCAGCGGGGGGGTCCTGGAATGAGCAGTTCTTC.

V usage is TRBV7-2 and J usage is TRBJ2-5, with D perhaps TRBD1 (6 bases). V lost 5 bases to trimming and J lost 3 bases, with 13 bases between them. Germline loops: CDR1 SGHTA, CDR2 FQGNSA. This CDR3 comprises 14 residues. The CDR3 sequence: CASSQLGGEETQYF. The CDR3 coding sequence is TGTGCCAGCAGCCAGCTAGGGGGAGAAGAGACCCAGTACTTC.

The chain joins TRBV7-8 to TRBJ2-3; 8 nucleotides line up with TRBD2. V was clipped by 5 bases and J by 5 bases; unmatched bases: 0. The germline V gene has CDR1 SGHVS and CDR2 FQNEAQ. This CDR3 region has 12 residues. In DNA form, the CDR3 reads TGTGCCAGCAGCCGGGGGGGAGATACGCAGTATTTT. Translated, it gives CASSRGGDTQYF.

The genes are TRBV19 and TRBJ2-6; 7 bases agree with TRBD1. The V segment lost 4 bases and the J segment 0 bases; nucleotides outside the gene matches: 6. Germline V gives CDR1 LNHDA, CDR2 SQIVND (reference sequence). CDR3 length equals 17 residues. CDR3 nucleotide sequence: TGTGCCAGTAGTAAAGGACAGGCATTCTCTGGGGCCAACGTCCTGACTTTC. It codes for CASSKGQAFSGANVLTF.

The table lists this clone with a count of one. The chain links TRBV6-2 or TRBV6-3 to TRBJ1-2, with 8 bases that match TRBD1. Germline V gene lookup returns CDR1 MNHEY and CDR2 SVGEGT. V shed 4 bases and J 2 bases; nucleotides not matched to a gene: 6. This CDR3 comprises 15 residues. The CDR3 loop reads CASSSAGGENYGYTF. As DNA, the CDR3 is TGTGCCAGCAGTTCAGCAGGGGGCGAAAACTATGGCTACACCTTC.

The chain uses TRBV15 and TRBJ1-1; D gene uncertain. Looked up from germline, CDR1 is LNHNV and CDR2 is YYDKDF (reference sequence). CDR3 length equals 13 residues. V gave up 0 bases and J gave up 6 bases, with 8 bases separating them. In DNA form, the CDR3 reads TGTGCCACCAGCAGAGATTTCGGGTCTGAAGCTTTCTTT. This encodes CATSRDFGSEAFF.

The gene calls are TRBV5-6 and TRBJ1-2; D may be TRBD1 (6 bases). Trimming removed 1 base at V and 4 bases at J, with 8 bases between. CDR3 size: 13 residues. Germline CDR1 SGHDT, CDR2 YYEEEE. This CDR3 reads CASSLSRGYGYTF. CDR3 coding DNA: TGTGCCAGCAGCTTGTCCAGGGGCTATGGCTACACCTTC.